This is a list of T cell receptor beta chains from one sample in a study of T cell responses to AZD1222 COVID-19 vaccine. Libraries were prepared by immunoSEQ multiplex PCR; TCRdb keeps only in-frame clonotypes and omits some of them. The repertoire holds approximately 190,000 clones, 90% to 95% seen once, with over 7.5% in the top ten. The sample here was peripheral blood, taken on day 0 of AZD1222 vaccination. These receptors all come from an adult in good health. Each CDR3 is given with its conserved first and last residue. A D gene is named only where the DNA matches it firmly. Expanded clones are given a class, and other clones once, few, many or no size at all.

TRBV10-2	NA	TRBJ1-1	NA	TGCGCCAGCAGTGGGGACCGGACTGAAGCTTTCTTT	CASSGDRTEAFF
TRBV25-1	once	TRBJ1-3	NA	TGTGCCAGCAGGTCTCCTGGCAGCCACTCTGGAAACACCATATATTTT	CASRSPGSHSGNTIYF
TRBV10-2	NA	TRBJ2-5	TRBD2	TGCGCCAGCAGTGATTCGGGACTAGCGGGAAGGCAAGAGACCCAGTACTTC	CASSDSGLAGRQETQYF
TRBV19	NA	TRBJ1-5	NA	TGTGCCAGTAGTATAGCAGGTGGTCAGCCCCAGCATTTT	CASSIAGGQPQHF
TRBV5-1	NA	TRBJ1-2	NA	TGCGCCAGCAGCTTGGACAGGGCCCTCACCAGCTATGGCTACACCTTC	CASSLDRALTSYGYTF
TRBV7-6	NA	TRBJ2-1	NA	TGTGCCAGCAGCCCCCAGGGCGGTGAGCAGTTCTTC	CASSPQGGEQFF
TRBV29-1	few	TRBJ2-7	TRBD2	TGCAGCGTTGAAGCAAGAGCGGGAGTAAGCCACGAGCAGTACTTC	CSVEARAGVSHEQYF
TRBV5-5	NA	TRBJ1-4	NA	TGTGCCAGCAGCTTGGCGTCTGGGCGAAGCGAAAAACTGTTTTTT	CASSLASGRSEKLFF
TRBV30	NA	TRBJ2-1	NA	TGTGCCTGGGGGGTCTCGTCCTACGAGCAGTTCTTC	CAWGVSSYEQFF
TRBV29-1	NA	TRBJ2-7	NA	TGCAGCGCCCTGGGGGGGCAAATCTACGAGCAGTACTTC	CSALGGQIYEQYF
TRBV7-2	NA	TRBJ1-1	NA	TGTGCCAGCAGCTTAGAAAGCGGCAGGGACACTGAAGCTTTCTTT	CASSLESGRDTEAFF
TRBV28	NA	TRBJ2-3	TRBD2	TGTGCAGGGCGGAGCGGGAGGGCCCTCGGTACAGATACGCAGTATTTT	CAGRSGRALGTDTQYF
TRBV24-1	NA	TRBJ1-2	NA	TGTGCCATCAGCCCTTCCTCCCAAGCGAGAGGCTACACCTTC	CAISPSSQARGYTF
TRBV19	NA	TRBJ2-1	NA	TGTGCCAGTAGTAATCGAGGCAGATACAATGAGCAGTTCTTC	CASSNRGRYNEQFF
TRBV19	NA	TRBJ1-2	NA	TGTGCCAGTATGCGACCCGGCCAGCGTTATGGCTACACCTTC	CASMRPGQRYGYTF
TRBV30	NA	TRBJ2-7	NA	TGTGCCTGGAGTCTAGTTGGAGACGAGCAGTACTTC	CAWSLVGDEQYF
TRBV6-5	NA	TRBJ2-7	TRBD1	TGTGCCAGCAGTCGGGGGACAGGGAGCTACGAGCAGTACTTC	CASSRGTGSYEQYF
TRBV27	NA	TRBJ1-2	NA	TGTGCCAGCAGCGACAGGACGGGCTACACCTTC	CASSDRTGYTF
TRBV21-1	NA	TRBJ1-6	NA	TGTGCCAGCAGCAACCCGGCGGCCCTGCCCCTCCACTTT	CASSNPAALPLHF
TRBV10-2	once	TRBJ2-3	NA	TGCGCCAGCAGTCCCCACGCCCAGAGCACAGATACGCAGTATTTT	CASSPHAQSTDTQYF
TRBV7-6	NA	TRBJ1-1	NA	TGTGCCAGCAGCCCTTTGGTCCAGCTTAACACTGAAGCTTTCTTT	CASSPLVQLNTEAFF
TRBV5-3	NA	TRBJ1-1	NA	TGTGCCAGAAGCTCGAGGGCCGGGGTGAACACTGAAGCTTTCTTT	CARSSRAGVNTEAFF
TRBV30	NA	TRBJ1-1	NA	TGTGCCTGGATACAGGGAGTTGCTGAAGCTTTCTTT	CAWIQGVAEAFF
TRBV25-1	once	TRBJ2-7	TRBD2	TGTGCCAGCAGTGTTGTTCTAGCGGGAGTCCACGAGCAGTACTTC	CASSVVLAGVHEQYF
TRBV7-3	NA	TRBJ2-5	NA	TGTGCCAGCAGCTTAACGTCGCTCTCGACCCAGTACTTC	CASSLTSLSTQYF
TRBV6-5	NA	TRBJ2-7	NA	TGTGCCAGCAGTTACTCGATGGGACCACCCGACGGGGAGCAGTACTTC	CASSYSMGPPDGEQYF
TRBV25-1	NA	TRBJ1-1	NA	TGTGCCAGCAGTGAACCGGGCAGGGCCACTGAAGCTTTCTTT	CASSEPGRATEAFF
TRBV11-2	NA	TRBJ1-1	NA	TGTGCCAGCAGCTTATGGTTTAGGACAGAACAGAACACTGAAGCTTTCTTT	CASSLWFRTEQNTEAFF
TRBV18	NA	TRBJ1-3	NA	TGTGCCAGCTCACCGCTGGTCTCTGGAAACACCATATATTTT	CASSPLVSGNTIYF
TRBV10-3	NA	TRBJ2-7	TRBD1	TGTGCCATCAGTGAGGCGGGACAGGGACGCGAGCAGTACTTC	CAISEAGQGREQYF
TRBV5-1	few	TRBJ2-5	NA	TGCGCCAGCAGCTGGGGGCAGGGTCCGTACCAAGAGACCCAGTACTTC	CASSWGQGPYQETQYF
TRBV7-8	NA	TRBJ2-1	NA	TGTGCCAGCAGCTACGGGACTCTCAATGAGCAGTTCTTC	CASSYGTLNEQFF
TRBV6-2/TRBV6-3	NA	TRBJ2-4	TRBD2	TGTGCCAGCAGCCCTCTAGCGGGAGCGGGGGTGGGGAACATTCAGTACTTC	CASSPLAGAGVGNIQYF
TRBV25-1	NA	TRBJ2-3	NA	TGTGCCAGCAGGAGGACATTGGGGGATACGCAGTATTTT	CASRRTLGDTQYF
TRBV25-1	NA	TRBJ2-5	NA	TGTGCCAGCAGTGAGACACCTCGGGAGACCCAGTACTTC	CASSETPRETQYF
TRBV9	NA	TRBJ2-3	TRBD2	TGTGCCAGCAGCCTCAGAGGGTCGGGAGGCCCAGATACGCAGTATTTT	CASSLRGSGGPDTQYF
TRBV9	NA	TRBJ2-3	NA	TGTGCCAGCAGCGTAATTGCGACTACTAGCACAGATACGCAGTATTTT	CASSVIATTSTDTQYF
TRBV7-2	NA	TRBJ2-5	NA	TGTGCCAGCAGCTCCTGGAATCAAGAGACCCAGTACTTC	CASSSWNQETQYF
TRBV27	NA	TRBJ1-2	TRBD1	TGTGCCAGCAGTTTATTACAGGGGGATGGCTACACCTTC	CASSLLQGDGYTF
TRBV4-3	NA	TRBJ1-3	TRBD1	TGCGCCAGCAGCCAGGGGACAGGGTACTCTGGAAACACCATATATTTT	CASSQGTGYSGNTIYF
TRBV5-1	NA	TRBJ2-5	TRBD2	TGCGCCAGCAGCTCAGGACTAGCGGGACACGAGACCCAGTACTTC	CASSSGLAGHETQYF
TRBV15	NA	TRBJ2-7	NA	TGTGCCACCAGCAGAGATTATGGCGCAACGAATTTTGGGCAGTACTTC	CATSRDYGATNFGQYF
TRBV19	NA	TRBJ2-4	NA	TGTGCCAGTAGTAGGCCAGGGGAAAACATTCAGTACTTC	CASSRPGENIQYF
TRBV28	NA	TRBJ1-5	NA	TGTGCCAGCAGTCCGGTGGCGGGGCGCGATCAGCCCCAGCATTTT	CASSPVAGRDQPQHF
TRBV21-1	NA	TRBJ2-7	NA	TGTGCCAGCACCCCTCCTGGACTAGTCGAGAGCTACGAGCAGTACTTC	CASTPPGLVESYEQYF
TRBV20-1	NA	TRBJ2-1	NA	TGCAGTGCTAGTTCGGTGACTAGTACGGTCAATGAGCAGTTCTTC	CSASSVTSTVNEQFF
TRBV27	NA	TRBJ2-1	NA	TGTGCCAGCAGTTATGGAGTCAATGAGCAGTTCTTC	CASSYGVNEQFF
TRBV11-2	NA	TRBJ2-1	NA	TGTGCCAGCAGCTCGGAGTGGGGGCATGAGCAGTTCTTC	CASSSEWGHEQFF